The 2 T cell receptor beta chains below were found in one sample sequenced in a study of early T cells in non-severe SARS-CoV-2 infection. TCRdb reanalysed the 5' RACE reads using MiXCR and keeps one entry per CDR3 protein. This sample has almost 65,000 distinct CDR3 sequences, with roughly 5% found just once. Sequencing was done on a sample of whole blood. The receptors come from an adult who was a healthcare worker with PCR-confirmed SARS-CoV-2 infection or an uninfected control (not recorded which).

This chain joins TRBV29-1 and TRBJ2-5, with 9 nucleotides matching TRBD1. CDR1 and CDR2 (germline): SQVTM, ANQGSEA. Germline trimming cut 7 bases from V and 4 bases from J; bases unmatched to any gene: 10. The length of the CDR3 is 14 residues. This CDR3 reads CSGLRDREIETQYF. As DNA, the CDR3 is TGCAGCGGGCTCCGGGACAGGGAAATAGAGACCCAGTACTTC.

The V gene is TRBV10-1, the J gene TRBJ2-7; the D gene could be TRBD1 or TRBD2 (5 bases each). CDR1 is WNHNN and CDR2 is SYGVQD in the germline V gene (reference sequence). The germline V and J ends were trimmed by 6 bases and 4 bases, with 19 bases remaining between them. The CDR3 runs 15 residues. CDR3 loop: CASSEGTYVGYEQYF. The DNA of the CDR3 is TGCGCCAGCAGCGAGGGGACCTACGTCGGTTACGAGCAGTACTTC.